Shown below are 17 T cell receptor beta chains from a single sample sequenced in a study of cytotoxic CD8 clonotypes in ibrutinib-treated CLL. This table comes from immunoSEQ multiplex PCR, and its TCRdb copy is limited to in-frame clones, with some not included. This sample has about 300,000 clones, with about 61% found just once. Material: PBMCs, obtained after 36 months of ibrutinib treatment. Source of these receptors: a human donor with chronic lymphocytic leukemia.

The chain links TRBV7-9 to TRBJ2-7; 7 bases are a match to TRBD1. The CDR3 runs 12 residues. V lost 2 bases and J lost 5; bases outside the gene matches: 0. Germline lookup yields CDR1 SEHNR and CDR2 FQNEAQ (reference sequence). In DNA, the CDR3 is TGTGCCAGCAGCTTACAGGGGGACGAGCAGTACTTC. It encodes CASSLQGDEQYF.

This clone was recorded only once. The chain has TRBV19 and TRBJ1-5, with TRBD1 matching 9 bases. Trimming cost V 7 bases and J 7 bases; bases outside gene matches: 14. The CDR3 sequence is 16 residues long. Germline CDR1 LNHDA, CDR2 SQIVND (reference sequence). This CDR3 is CASTTRLGQGRQPQHF. The CDR3 region has the DNA TGTGCCAGTACCACACGACTGGGACAGGGTCGGCAGCCCCAGCATTTT.

The chain uses TRBV7-2 and TRBJ2-7; maybe TRBD2 (5 bases). V was shortened by 3 bases and J by 0 bases, with 12 bases between the two germline ends. CDR3 length equals 15 residues. Germline CDR1 SGHTA, CDR2 FQGNSA. DNA for the CDR3: TGTGCCAGCAGCTTTCGGGGTGATCACTCCTACGAGCAGTACTTC. Translated: CASSFRGDHSYEQYF. The full variable domain, rest sourced from reference TRBV7-2 and TRBJ2-7, is GAGVSQSPSNKVTEKGKDVELRCDPISGHTALYWYRQSLGQGLEFLIYFQGNSAPDKSGLPSDRFSAERTGGSVSTLTIQRTQQEDSAVYLCASSFRGDHSYEQYFGPGTRLTVT.

This chain connects TRBV28 to TRBJ2-7; 9 positions agree with TRBD1. Trimming removed 3 bases from V and 0 bases from J; junction bases left unmatched: 3. This CDR3 has 15 amino acids. From germline, CDR1 is MDHEN and CDR2 SYDVKM. CDR3 sequence reads: CASSLDRGTSYEQYF. CDR3 nucleotide sequence: TGTGCCAGCAGTTTGGACAGGGGCACCTCCTACGAGCAGTACTTC.

This clone was found a few times. The chain carries TRBV29-1 and TRBJ1-2; 8 positions match TRBD1. The CDR3 is made up of 13 amino acids. Losses at the gene ends were 7 bases for V and 3 bases for J; bases not matched to a gene: 7. Germline values: CDR1 SQVTM, CDR2 ANQGSEA. The CDR3 is CSAGDRLDYGYTF. The CDR3 bases are TGCAGCGCCGGGGACAGGCTGGACTATGGCTACACCTTC.

V usage is TRBV5-1 and J usage is TRBJ1-6; D is unclear. Trimming shortened V by 1 base and J by 6 bases, and 11 bases separated the two germline ends. This CDR3 spans 15 amino acids. Germline V gene lookup returns CDR1 SGHRS and CDR2 YFSETQ. CDR3 nucleotide sequence: TGCGCCAGCAGCTTGCGTCAGTTCGGTAATTCACCCCTCCACTTT. Translating gives CASSLRQFGNSPLHF. The entire variable domain, with the rest obtained from reference TRBV5-1 and TRBJ1-6, is as follows: KAGVTQTPRYLIKTRGQQVTLSCSPISGHRSVSWYQQTPGQGLQFLFEYFSETQRNKGNFPGRFSGRQFSNSRSEMNVSTLELGDSALYLCASSLRQFGNSPLHFGNGTRLTVT.

This clone was counted a single time. The chain couples TRBV5-6 to TRBJ1-2; TRBD1 might be the D (5 bases). Germline values: CDR1 SGHDT, CDR2 YYEEEE. V was trimmed by 2 bases and J by 0 bases, leaving 8 bases between them. The CDR3 totals 14 residues. The CDR3 nucleotides read TGTGCCAGCAGCTTTCCGGGACCTAACTATGGCTACACCTTC. Its translation: CASSFPGPNYGYTF. The entire variable domain, with the rest obtained from reference TRBV5-6 and TRBJ1-2, is as follows: DAGVTQSPTHLIKTRGQQVTLRCSPKSGHDTVSWYQQALGQGPQFIFQYYEEEERQRGNFPDRFSGHQFPNYSSELNVNALLLGDSALYLCASSFPGPNYGYTFGSGTRLTVV.

The chain carries TRBV6-5 and TRBJ2-5; TRBD2 matches at 8 bases. Germline CDR1 is MNHEY and CDR2 is SVGAGI. The CDR3 covers 15 residues. V lost 10 bases, J lost 3 bases, and 13 bases stayed unmatched. CDR3 sequence (DNA): TGTGCCACGCGGGAGTCTGCCGGGAGGGAAGAGACCCAGTACTTC. Translated: CATRESAGREETQYF.

The CDR3 DNA reads as TGTGCCAGCAGCGTCGGAGGGGGCGCGGTCTTCGAGCAGTACTTC. Its protein product is CASSVGGGAVFEQYF. This sequence joins TRBV9 and TRBJ2-7, with D maybe TRBD1 (7 bases). The CDR3 totals 15 residues. Germline V gene data show CDR1 as SGDLS and CDR2 as YYNGEE. Trimming took off 2 bases at V and 6 bases at J, with 18 bases between the two ends.

The V call is TRBV9, the J call TRBJ2-3; 9 nucleotides align to TRBD2. This CDR3 is 15 amino acids long. Looked up from germline, CDR1 is SGDLS and CDR2 is YYNGEE. With 2 bases clipped from V and 2 bases from J, the junction kept 3 bases outside the gene matches. The CDR3 DNA reads TGTGCCAGCAGCGTCCTAGCGGGGATCACAGATACGCAGTATTTT. This gives the protein CASSVLAGITDTQYF.

A single count supports this clone. V is TRBV4-1 and J is TRBJ2-7; TRBD1 matches 9 bases. Germline values: CDR1 MGHRA, CDR2 YSYEKL. V lost 4 bases, J lost 2 bases, and 6 bases stayed unmatched. The CDR3 has 15 amino acids. The CDR3 DNA is TGCGCCAGCAGCCCACCCGGGACAGGGACCTACGAGCAGTACTTC. Translation: CASSPPGTGTYEQYF.

This chain links TRBV29-1 with TRBJ2-5; D call uncertain. CDR3 length: 12 residues. The germline V gene has CDR1 SQVTM and CDR2 ANQGSEA. V gave up 3 bases and J gave up 2 bases, with 7 bases separating them. The CDR3 sequence: CSVEIGQETQYF. CDR3 nucleotide sequence: TGCAGCGTTGAGATAGGGCAAGAGACCCAGTACTTC.

V usage is TRBV5-1 and J usage is TRBJ2-2, with D possibly being TRBD1 or TRBD2 (5 bases each). CDR1 is SGHRS, CDR2 YFSETQ, per germline. V was trimmed by 1 base and J by 4 bases, leaving 11 bases between them. CDR3 length equals 15 residues. CDR3 DNA sequence: TGCGCCAGCAGCTTGAAACGGGGCGGCACCGGGGAGCTGTTTTTT. It yields the protein CASSLKRGGTGELFF.

A note on this clone: One junction end does not reproduce the germline sequence, and a read error may be involved. The chain joins TRBV7-9 to TRBJ2-7, with 9 bases that match TRBD2. CDR1 is SEHNR, CDR2 FQNEAQ, per germline (reference sequence). This CDR3 comprises 14 residues. The CDR3 sequence is CASSIAGASYEQYF. In nucleotides, the CDR3 is TGTGCCAGCAGCATAGCGGGAGCATCCTACGAGCAGTACTTC. Filled out from reference TRBV7-9 and TRBJ2-7, the complete variable domain reads DTGVSQNPRHKITKRGQNVTFRCDPISEHNRLYWYRQTLGQGPEFLTYFQNEAQLEKSRLLSDRFSAERPKGSFSTLEIQRTEQGDSAMYLCASSIAGASYEQYFGPGTRLTVT.

The chain couples TRBV2 to TRBJ2-4; D tentatively reads TRBD1 or TRBD2 (5 bases each). Germline values: CDR1 SNHLY, CDR2 FYNNEI. This CDR3 contains 14 residues. The V end was cut by 2 bases, the J end by 7 bases, with 12 bases between. DNA of the CDR3: TGTGCCAGCAGTGAAAGGGACCCGAGGAACATTCAGTACTTC. Residues: CASSERDPRNIQYF.

A remark on this clone: The sample has other DNA sequences that encode this CDR3 too. V gene TRBV11-2 combines with J gene TRBJ1-1; D is ambiguous. CDR3 length: 14 amino acids. Per germline, CDR1 SGHAT and CDR2 FQNNGV. The V end was cut by 1 base, the J end by 2 bases, with 8 bases between. CDR3 coding DNA: TGTGCCAGCAGCTTAGTGGGAGGTAACACTGAAGCTTTCTTT. Its translation: CASSLVGGNTEAFF.

This chain uses TRBV28 with TRBJ2-3; no clear D gene. V gave up 7 bases and J gave up 5 bases, with 10 bases separating them. The CDR3 contains 12 residues. In germline, CDR1 is MDHEN, CDR2 SYDVKM. CDR3: CASKPLRDTQYF. CDR3 DNA sequence: TGTGCCAGCAAACCCCTGCGAGATACGCAGTATTTT. Drawing the rest from reference TRBV28 and TRBJ2-3, the complete variable domain is DVKVTQSSRYLVKRTGEKVFLECVQDMDHENMFWYRQDPGLGLRLIYFSYDVKMKEKGDIPEGYSVSREKKERFSLILESASTNQTSMYLCASKPLRDTQYFGPGTRLTVL.